The sequence of this TCR beta chain was determined in a study of T-cell memory formation after mild COVID-19 (dated by TCRdb to the early 2020s). Regarding the study in general: TCR sequence clusters from the two donors were found to be largely donor specific. In a couple of donors, T-cell clones that expanded and contracted after mild COVID-19 were followed by sequencing TCRalpha and TCRbeta repertoires longitudinally. Two young, previously healthy adult volunteers, one female and one male, were included in the cohort. Paper-wide results and their limitations: The study covered only a couple of mild cases, and larger cohorts including severe cases with pre-infection samples were considered necessary. Clones that contracted from day 15 to 85 showed balanced CD4/CD8 phenotypes, whereas a second wave of clones that expanded from day 15 to 37 leaned towards CD4+. Whether the second-wave clones peaking on day 37 were SARS-CoV-2 specific was not confirmed. Contracting CD4+ clones appeared mostly in the CM and EM memory subsets, whereas CD8+ clones were enriched in EMRA. Some responding clones were detected in pre-infection memory, which suggested that pre-existing cross-reactive memory T cells had joined the SARS-CoV-2 response.

Ficoll-Paque density gradient centrifugation was the method used to isolate PBMCs. Trimming removed 11 bases from V and 0 bases from J, leaving 16 bases between the germline ends. The CDR3 covers 15 residues, taking in both the cysteine and the phenylalanine. Just the 45-base CDR3 DNA is kept, in frame starting at base 1. The CDR1 and CDR2 encoded by the germline V gene (reference sequence) are LGHDT and YNNKEL. The sample was run on an Illumina NovaSeq 6000. cDNA libraries for TCRalpha and TCRbeta were prepared by 5'RACE using constant-segment primers, with sample barcodes and unique molecular identifiers added. Trizol reagent was used to extract RNA from every sample. Libraries were amplified in two PCR steps, with a second sample barcode and Illumina TruSeq adapters added in the second step. Sequencing of libraries was performed on an Illumina NovaSeq with 2 x 150 bp paired-end reads. The original pipeline was this. The reads were demultiplexed and collapsed into UMI-guided consensus sequences using migec v1.2.7. With mixcr v2.1.11, UMI consensuses were aligned to TRA and TRB V and J templates and assembled into clonotypes. A clonotype was counted as expanded or contracted only if both edgeR and NoisET called the change significant, with noise models trained on biological replicates. edgeR calls used a false discovery rate-adjusted p below 0.01 and a log2 fold-change threshold of 1. As an exploratory analysis of dynamics, PCA with hierarchical clustering was applied to max-normalized trajectories of the 1000 most abundant clonotypes. Each responding clone was given a CD4 or CD8 phenotype based on the CD4+ and CD8+ repertoires, which had been sequenced separately. TCRdb redid the processing of the public reads, applying fastp at Q25 and MiXCR, and retained in-frame beta chains. Duplicate CDR3 protein sequences are folded into a single record with the most common DNA and genes. These V and J calls are TCRdb output, not the study's own analysis. The sample profile shows hundreds of thousands of distinct CDR3 sequences; around 20% of them were found once. 8.4% of the sample comes from the top ten.

Turning to this clonotype: Its recognized antigen is unknown. There are no base qualities to consult, and no much larger clone falls within one base.

This TCR came from an adult woman who had mild COVID-19 (a few samples of this study predate the infection). The sample titles of this study are shuffled in the database, so cell type and time point are left out; the donor was told from shared clones. The specimen sequenced was PBMCs or a T cell subset sorted from them (not recorded which). In this chain, TRBV3-1 is recombined with TRBJ2-2, with the D assignment possibly TRBD1 or TRBD2, given 6 matching bases for each. The nucleotides are TGTGCCGTCCGGGGGCAGGGAGCGAACACCGGGGAGCTGTTTTTT. It specifies CAVRGQGANTGELFF.